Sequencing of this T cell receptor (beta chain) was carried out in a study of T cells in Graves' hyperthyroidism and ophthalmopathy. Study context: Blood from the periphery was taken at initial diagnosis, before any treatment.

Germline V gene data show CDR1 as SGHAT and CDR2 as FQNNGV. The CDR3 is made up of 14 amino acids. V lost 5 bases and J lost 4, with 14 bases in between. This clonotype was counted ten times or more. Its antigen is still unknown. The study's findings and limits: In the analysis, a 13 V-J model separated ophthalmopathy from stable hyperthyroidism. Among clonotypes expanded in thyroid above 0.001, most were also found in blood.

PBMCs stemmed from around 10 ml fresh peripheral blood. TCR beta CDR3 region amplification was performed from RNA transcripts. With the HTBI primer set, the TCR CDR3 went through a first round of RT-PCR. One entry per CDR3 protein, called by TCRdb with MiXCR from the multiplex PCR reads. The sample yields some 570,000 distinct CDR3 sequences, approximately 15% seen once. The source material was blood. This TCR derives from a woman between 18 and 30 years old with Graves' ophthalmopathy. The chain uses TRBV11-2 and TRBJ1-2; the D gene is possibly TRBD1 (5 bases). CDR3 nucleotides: TGTGCCAGCAGCCCGCCACTGGGACGCTATGGCTACACCTTC. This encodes CASSPPLGRYGYTF.